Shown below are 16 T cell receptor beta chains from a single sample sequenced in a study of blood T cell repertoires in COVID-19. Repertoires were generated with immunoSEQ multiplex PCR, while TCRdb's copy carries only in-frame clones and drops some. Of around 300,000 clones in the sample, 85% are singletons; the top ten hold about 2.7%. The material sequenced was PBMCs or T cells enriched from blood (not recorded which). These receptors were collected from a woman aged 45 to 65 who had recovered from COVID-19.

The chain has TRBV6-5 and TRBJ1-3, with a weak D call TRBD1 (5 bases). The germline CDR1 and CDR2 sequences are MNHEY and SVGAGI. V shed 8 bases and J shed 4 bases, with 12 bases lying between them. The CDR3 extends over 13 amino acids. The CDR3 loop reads CASGGEVGNTIYF. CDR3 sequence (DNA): TGTGCCAGCGGGGGGGAGGTAGGAAACACCATATATTTT.

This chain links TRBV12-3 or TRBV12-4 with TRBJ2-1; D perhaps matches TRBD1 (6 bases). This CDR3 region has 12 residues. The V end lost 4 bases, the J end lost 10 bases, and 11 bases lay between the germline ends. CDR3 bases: TGTGCCAGCAGTTCCGGACAGTTCGAGCAGTTCTTC. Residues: CASSSGQFEQFF.

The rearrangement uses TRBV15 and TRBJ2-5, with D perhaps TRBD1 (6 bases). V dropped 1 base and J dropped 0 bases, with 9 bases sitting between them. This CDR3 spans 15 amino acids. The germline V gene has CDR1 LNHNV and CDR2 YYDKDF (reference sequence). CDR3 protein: CATSRGQGNQETQYF. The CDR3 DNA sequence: TGTGCCACCAGCAGAGGGCAGGGGAACCAAGAGACCCAGTACTTC.

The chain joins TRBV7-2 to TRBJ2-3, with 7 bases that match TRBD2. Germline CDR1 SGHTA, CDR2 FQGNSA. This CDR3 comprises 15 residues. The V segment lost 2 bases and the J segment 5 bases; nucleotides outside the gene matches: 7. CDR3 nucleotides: TGTGCCAGCAGCTTAAACGCGGGAGCGGTAGATACGCAGTATTTT. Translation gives CASSLNAGAVDTQYF.

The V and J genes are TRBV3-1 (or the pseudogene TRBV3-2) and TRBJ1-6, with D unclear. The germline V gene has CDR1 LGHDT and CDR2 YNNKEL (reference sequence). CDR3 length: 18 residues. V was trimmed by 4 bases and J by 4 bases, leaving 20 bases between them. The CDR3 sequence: CASSPTGEVPHYNSPLHF. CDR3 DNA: TGTGCCAGCAGCCCCACGGGAGAGGTACCCCATTATAATTCACCCCTCCACTTT.

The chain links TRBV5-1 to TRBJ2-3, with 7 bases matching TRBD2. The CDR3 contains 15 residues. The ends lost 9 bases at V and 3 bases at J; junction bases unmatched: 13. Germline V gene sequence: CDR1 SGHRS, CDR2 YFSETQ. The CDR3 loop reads CATRIASGVTDTQYF. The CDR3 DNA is TGCGCCACCCGCATCGCCAGCGGGGTAACAGATACGCAGTATTTT.

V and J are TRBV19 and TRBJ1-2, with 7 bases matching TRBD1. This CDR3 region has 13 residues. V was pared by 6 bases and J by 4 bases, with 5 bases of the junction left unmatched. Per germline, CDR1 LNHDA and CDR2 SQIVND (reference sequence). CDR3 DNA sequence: TGTGCCAGTAGACACGACAGGGCCTATGGCTACACCTTC. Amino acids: CASRHDRAYGYTF.

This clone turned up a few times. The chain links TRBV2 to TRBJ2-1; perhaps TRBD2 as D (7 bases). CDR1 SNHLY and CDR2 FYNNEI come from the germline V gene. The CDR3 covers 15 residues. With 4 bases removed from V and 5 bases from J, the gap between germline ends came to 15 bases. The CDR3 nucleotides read TGTGCCAGCAGTGGGTACGGGGGGCCAAACAATGAGCAGTTCTTC. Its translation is CASSGYGGPNNEQFF.

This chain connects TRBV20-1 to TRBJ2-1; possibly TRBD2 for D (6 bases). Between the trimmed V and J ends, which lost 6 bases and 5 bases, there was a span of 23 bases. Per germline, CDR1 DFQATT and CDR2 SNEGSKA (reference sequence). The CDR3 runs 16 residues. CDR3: CSASRFVGGINNEQFF. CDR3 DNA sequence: TGCAGTGCGAGTAGGTTCGTGGGCGGGATTAACAATGAGCAGTTCTTC.

CDR3 residues: CASSLWTHSYSYNEQFF. Here the CDR3 DNA reads TGTGCCAGCAGTCTTTGGACTCATTCCTACTCCTACAATGAGCAGTTCTTC. The genes are TRBV6-2 or TRBV6-3 and TRBJ2-1, with a weak D call TRBD2 (5 bases). Germline assignment: CDR1 MNHEY and CDR2 SVGEGT. Between the trimmed V and J ends, which lost 5 bases and 0 bases, there was a span of 17 bases. There are 17 residues in the CDR3.

For the CDR3, the DNA is TGTGCCAGCAATAACTACAGGGGTGGCTACGAGCAGTACTTC. Encoded protein: CASNNYRGGYEQYF. This chain connects TRBV27 to TRBJ2-7; 7 bases fit TRBD1. Germline V gene lookup returns CDR1 MNHEY and CDR2 SMNVEV (reference sequence). After removal of 7 bases from V and 3 bases from J, the junction contained 9 bases not matched to a gene. This CDR3 has 14 amino acids.

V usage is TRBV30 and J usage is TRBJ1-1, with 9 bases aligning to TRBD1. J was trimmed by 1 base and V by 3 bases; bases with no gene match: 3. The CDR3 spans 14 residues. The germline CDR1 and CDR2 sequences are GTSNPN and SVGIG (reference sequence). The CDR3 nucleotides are TGTGCCTGGAGGCGACAGGGGGAGAACACTGAAGCTTTCTTT. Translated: CAWRRQGENTEAFF.

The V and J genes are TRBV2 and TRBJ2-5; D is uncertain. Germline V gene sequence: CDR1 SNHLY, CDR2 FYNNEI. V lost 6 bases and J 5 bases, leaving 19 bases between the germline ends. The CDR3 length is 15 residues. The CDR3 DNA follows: TGTGCCAGCAGGGGTTTGGCGGTCTCGGAGGAGACCCAGTACTTC. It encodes CASRGLAVSEETQYF.

The CDR3 region has the DNA TGCGCCAGCAGCCGAATGGCGGATGGCGGGACCCCATCTGGAAACACCATATATTTT. Its translation: CASSRMADGGTPSGNTIYF. J is TRBJ1-3 and V is TRBV4-3; tentative D call: TRBD1 (5 bases). V shed 4 bases and J shed 1 base, with 23 bases lying between them. From germline, CDR1 is LGHNA and CDR2 YSLEER. The CDR3 is 19 residues long.

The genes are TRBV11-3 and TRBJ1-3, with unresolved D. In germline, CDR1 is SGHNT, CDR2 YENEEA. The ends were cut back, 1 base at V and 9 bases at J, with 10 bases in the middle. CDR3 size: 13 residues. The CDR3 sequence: CASSLGVGSTIYF. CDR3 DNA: TGTGCCAGCAGCTTAGGCGTCGGGAGCACCATATATTTT.

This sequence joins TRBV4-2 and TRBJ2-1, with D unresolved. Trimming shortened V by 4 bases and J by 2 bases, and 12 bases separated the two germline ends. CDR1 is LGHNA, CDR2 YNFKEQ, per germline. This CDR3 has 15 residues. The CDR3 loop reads CASSPSSRAYNEQFF. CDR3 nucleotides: TGTGCCAGCAGCCCCTCTTCTAGAGCCTACAATGAGCAGTTCTTC.